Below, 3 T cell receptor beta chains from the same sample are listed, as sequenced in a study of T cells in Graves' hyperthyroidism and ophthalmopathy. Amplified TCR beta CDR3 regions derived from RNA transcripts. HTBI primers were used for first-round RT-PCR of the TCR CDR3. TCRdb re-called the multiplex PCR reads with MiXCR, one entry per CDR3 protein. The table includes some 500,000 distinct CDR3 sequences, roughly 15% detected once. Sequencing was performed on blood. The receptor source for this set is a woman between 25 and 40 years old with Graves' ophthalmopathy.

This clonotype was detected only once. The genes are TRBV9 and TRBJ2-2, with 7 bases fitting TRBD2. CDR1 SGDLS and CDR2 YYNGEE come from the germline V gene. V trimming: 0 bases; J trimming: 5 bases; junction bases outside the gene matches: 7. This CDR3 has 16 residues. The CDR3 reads CASSVEESSGTGELFF. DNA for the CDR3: TGTGCCAGCAGCGTAGAGGAATCTAGCGGTACCGGGGAGCTGTTTTTT.

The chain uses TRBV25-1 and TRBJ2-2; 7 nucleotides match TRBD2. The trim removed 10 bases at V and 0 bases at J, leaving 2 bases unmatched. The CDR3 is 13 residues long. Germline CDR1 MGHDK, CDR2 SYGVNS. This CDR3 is CATGGTNTGELFF. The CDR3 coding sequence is TGTGCCACCGGGGGGACGAACACCGGGGAGCTGTTTTTT.

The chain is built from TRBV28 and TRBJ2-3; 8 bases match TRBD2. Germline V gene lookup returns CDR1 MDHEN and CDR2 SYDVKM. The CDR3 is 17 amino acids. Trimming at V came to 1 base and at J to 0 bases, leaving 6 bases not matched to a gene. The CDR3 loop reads CASSLSGGGTSTDTQYF. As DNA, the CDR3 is TGTGCCAGCAGTTTATCGGGAGGGGGAACTAGCACAGATACGCAGTATTTT.